This is a list of T cell receptor beta chains from one sample in a study of identical twins. One entry per CDR3 protein, called by TCRdb with MiXCR from the 5' RACE reads. Counted here are around 550,000 distinct CDR3 sequences, about 16% occurring once; the ten biggest clones make up around 0.4%. This sample also belongs to another study, concerning yellow fever vaccine responses in identical twins.

Sequenced input: CD4+ T cells sorted from blood. The receptors were gathered from a woman between 18 and 29 years old in good health. The CDR3 runs from the conserved cysteine through the conserved F or W. D genes are given only for firm matches. Not every row has a clone size; where given, it reads once, few, many or a size class.

>-|TRBV5-1|14|TRBJ2-7|-
CASTARDGALEQYF
TGCGCCAGCACCGCCCGGGACGGAGCGCTCGAGCAGTACTTC
>many|TRBV4-2|14|TRBJ2-3|-
CASSPEHGVDTQYF
TGTGCCAGCAGCCCAGAGCACGGGGTAGATACGCAGTATTTT
>few|TRBV20-1|15|TRBJ2-1|TRBD2
CSAERTSGSQNEQFF
TGCAGTGCGGAACGGACTAGCGGGAGCCAAAATGAGCAGTTCTTC
>-|TRBV5-1|15|TRBJ2-7|-
CASSSDGQVRGEQYF
TGCGCCAGCAGCTCGGACGGGCAGGTGCGGGGCGAGCAGTACTTC
>few|TRBV7-6|15|TRBJ2-7|TRBD2
CASSPSGLAGDEQYF
TGTGCCAGCAGCCCGTCGGGACTAGCGGGAGACGAGCAGTACTTC
>few|TRBV3-1|14|TRBJ2-1|-
CASSQALGPREQFF
TGTGCCAGCAGCCAAGCCTTGGGACCGCGAGAGCAGTTCTTC
>many|TRBV6-1|14|TRBJ2-4|-
CASSPFPGRNIQYF
TGTGCCAGCAGTCCCTTTCCGGGGAGAAACATTCAGTACTTC
>-|TRBV13|16|TRBJ2-1|-
CASSFIGISINNEQFF
TGTGCCAGCAGCTTTATTGGGATAAGCATAAACAATGAGCAGTTCTTC
>few|TRBV7-3|12|TRBJ2-1|TRBD2
CASSLGEGEQFF
TGTGCCAGCAGCTTAGGGGAGGGTGAGCAGTTCTTC
>few|TRBV12-3/TRBV12-4|13|TRBJ2-1|-
CASSLQRGNEQFF
TGTGCCAGCAGTTTGCAAAGGGGCAATGAGCAGTTCTTC
>few|TRBV5-1|14|TRBJ2-2|-
CASSEPGNTGELFF
TGCGCCAGCAGCGAGCCAGGGAACACCGGGGAGCTGTTTTTT
>few|TRBV6-1|17|TRBJ1-5|TRBD1
CASSEATGTASNQPQHF
TGTGCCAGCAGTGAAGCGACCGGGACAGCTAGCAATCAGCCCCAGCATTTT
>many|TRBV5-1|15|TRBJ1-5|-
CASSLEGYSNQPQHF
TGCGCCAGCAGCTTGGAAGGGTATAGCAATCAGCCCCAGCATTTT
>-|TRBV2|13|TRBJ2-3|-
CAGLGGDTDTQYF
TGTGCCGGTCTGGGCGGGGACACAGATACGCAGTATTTT
>-|TRBV12-3/TRBV12-4|13|TRBJ2-3|-
CASRPWWTDTQYF
TGTGCCAGCAGACCCTGGTGGACAGATACGCAGTATTTT
>-|TRBV29-1|15|TRBJ2-3|-
CSARGRGFSTDTQYF
TGCAGCGCTCGGGGCCGCGGGTTTAGCACAGATACGCAGTATTTT
>-|TRBV2|13|TRBJ2-1|-
CASSVRWDGEQFF
TGTGCCAGCAGTGTTCGGTGGGACGGTGAGCAGTTCTTC
>-|TRBV5-1|12|TRBJ1-2|TRBD1
CASGSRDRGYTF
TGCGCCAGCGGGTCCCGGGACAGGGGCTACACCTTC
>many|TRBV20-1|16|TRBJ2-3|TRBD2
CSAIPGLAESTDTQYF
TGCAGTGCCATCCCCGGACTAGCCGAAAGCACAGATACGCAGTATTTT
>-|TRBV12-3/TRBV12-4|20|TRBJ2-3|TRBD2
CASRPQDTGTSGSRTDTQYF
TGTGCCAGCAGACCACAGGATACCGGGACTAGCGGGAGTCGGACAGATACGCAGTATTTT
>few|TRBV15|17|TRBJ2-5|-
CATSMIGRDLGPETQYF
TGTGCCACCAGCATGATTGGCCGGGACTTAGGGCCAGAGACCCAGTACTTC
>-|TRBV10-3|14|TRBJ1-1|-
CAITRTVLNTEAFF
TGTGCCATCACCCGGACAGTCCTGAACACTGAAGCTTTCTTT
>-|TRBV11-1|22|TRBJ2-7|TRBD1
CASSLARGIWGQGYLEGYEQYF
TGTGCCAGCAGCTTAGCGAGGGGGATTTGGGGACAGGGATATCTTGAAGGATACGAGCAGTACTTC
>few|TRBV12-3/TRBV12-4|14|TRBJ1-1|-
CASRADTLNTEAFF
TGTGCCAGCAGGGCGGACACCTTGAACACTGAAGCTTTCTTT
>-|TRBV3-1|11|TRBJ2-2|-
CASRSTGELFF
TGTGCCAGCCGGAGCACCGGGGAGCTGTTTTTT
>-|TRBV5-6|14|TRBJ1-1|-
CASSLDARNTEAFF
TGTGCCAGCAGCCTAGACGCCCGGAACACTGAAGCTTTCTTT
>few|TRBV2|13|TRBJ2-1|-
CASARLTYNEQFF
TGTGCCAGCGCCAGACTCACCTACAATGAGCAGTTCTTC
>-|TRBV5-1|15|TRBJ2-7|-
CASSLEARGGYEQYF
TGCGCCAGCAGCCTGGAGGCAAGGGGGGGGTACGAGCAGTACTTC
>-|TRBV28|15|TRBJ2-1|-
CASSLFGGKLIGQFF
TGTGCCAGCAGTTTATTTGGGGGGAAACTCATAGGGCAGTTCTTC
>few|TRBV10-3|14|TRBJ1-5|TRBD1
CAISSGTENQPQHF
TGTGCCATCAGCAGCGGGACAGAAAATCAGCCCCAGCATTTT
>-|TRBV19|16|TRBJ2-1|TRBD2
CASSISWSGSVNEQFF
TGTGCCAGTAGTATTTCTTGGAGCGGGAGTGTGAATGAGCAGTTCTTC
>few|TRBV11-1|18|TRBJ2-1|TRBD1
CASSLGSWGQGINNEQFF
TGTGCCAGCAGCTTAGGTTCTTGGGGACAGGGGATAAACAATGAGCAGTTCTTC
>few|TRBV2|16|TRBJ2-1|TRBD2
CASSEWPSGPYNEQFF
TGTGCCAGCAGTGAATGGCCTAGCGGGCCCTACAATGAGCAGTTCTTC
>-|TRBV12-3/TRBV12-4|18|TRBJ2-3|TRBD1
CTICTPGQVLRGSDTQYF
TGTACCATCTGTACCCCGGGACAGGTTCTCAGGGGATCCGATACGCAGTATTTT
>-|TRBV5-6|13|TRBJ1-2|-
CASSRTELHGYTF
TGTGCCAGCAGCCGTACAGAGTTACATGGCTACACCTTC
>-|TRBV28|15|TRBJ1-1|-
CAINSSPTSNTEAFF
TGTGCCATCAACTCTTCCCCTACATCGAACACTGAAGCTTTCTTT
>few|TRBV2|13|TRBJ2-1|TRBD2
CALQTSGDNEQFF
TGTGCCTTACAGACTAGCGGAGATAATGAGCAGTTCTTC